This entry lists 12 T cell receptor beta chains sequenced from one sample in a study of T-cell reconstitution after alpha-beta-depleted transplantation in children. The library targeted TCRbeta and was prepared with unique molecular identifiers. From the PCR reads, TCRdb called clonotypes with MiXCR, one entry per CDR3 protein. Of about 230,000 distinct CDR3 sequences listed, 12% are singletons. The specimen was PBMCs from the stem cell graft donor, collected from the stem cell graft. The receptors were gathered from a human donor who donated a stem cell graft to a child with acute lymphoblastic leukemia.

This clonotype was counted at least ten times. The chain carries TRBV5-5 and TRBJ2-1; D may correspond to TRBD1 or TRBD2 (6 bases each). V was trimmed by 7 bases and J by 10 bases, leaving 12 bases between them. The CDR3 extends over 11 amino acids. In germline, CDR1 is SGHKS, CDR2 YYEKEE (reference sequence). The CDR3 reads CASHGGGEQFF. As DNA, the CDR3 is TGTGCCAGCCATGGAGGGGGGGAGCAGTTCTTC.

There are many counts of this clonotype. This chain's CDR3 is CSVDRPDRGGGTQYF. Here the CDR3 DNA reads TGCAGCGTTGATCGCCCGGACAGGGGTGGTGGTACGCAGTATTTT. V is TRBV29-1 and J is TRBJ2-3; 9 nucleotides align to TRBD1. This CDR3 spans 15 amino acids. The J segment lost 8 bases and the V segment lost 3 bases, leaving 12 bases of the junction unmatched. Germline V gene lookup returns CDR1 SQVTM and CDR2 ANQGSEA.

This clonotype was observed many times. The gene calls are TRBV11-1 and TRBJ2-1; weak D call: TRBD2 (6 bases). The germline V gene has CDR1 SGHAT and CDR2 FQDESV (reference sequence). This CDR3 spans 17 amino acids. V was shortened by 1 base and J by 3 bases, with 16 bases between the two germline ends. The CDR3 nucleotides are TGTGCCAGCAGCTTAGGGGTGTCGGGGGATTACTACAATGAGCAGTTCTTC. This encodes CASSLGVSGDYYNEQFF.

This clonotype was seen many times. The chain couples TRBV27 to TRBJ2-1; 7 nucleotides line up with TRBD2. Per the germline V gene, CDR1 is MNHEY and CDR2 is SMNVEV (reference sequence). This CDR3 region has 14 residues. The J segment lost 2 bases and the V segment lost 4 bases, leaving 2 bases of the junction unmatched. The CDR3 loop is CASSSSGTYNEQFF. In DNA, the CDR3 is TGTGCCAGCAGTTCTAGCGGCACCTACAATGAGCAGTTCTTC.

This clonotype came up a few times. The J gene is TRBJ2-1, the V gene TRBV14, with 13 bases lining up with TRBD2. The germline gives CDR1 SGHDN, CDR2 FVKESK. The CDR3 loop spans 17 amino acids. V lost 2 bases to trimming and J lost 5 bases; unmatched junction nucleotides: 6. CDR3 sequence (DNA): TGTGCCAGCAGCCAAAGGGGGACTAGCGGGGCCGACAATGAGCAGTTCTTC. As protein: CASSQRGTSGADNEQFF.

This clonotype was observed at least ten times. The V and J genes are TRBV29-1 and TRBJ1-1; D not certain. This CDR3 contains 17 residues. Trimming took off 3 bases at V and 5 bases at J, with 25 bases between the two ends. Germline lookup yields CDR1 SQVTM and CDR2 ANQGSEA. Here the CDR3 DNA reads TGCAGCGTTGATGGTCTTAGTGCGGTGAGCTCGGGGACTGAAGCTTTCTTT. This sequence encodes CSVDGLSAVSSGTEAFF.

This clonotype was recorded many times. The V and J genes are TRBV9 and TRBJ1-1; perhaps TRBD1 as D (5 bases). Germline CDR1 SGDLS, CDR2 YYNGEE. The ends were cut back, 3 bases at V and 7 bases at J, with 13 bases in the middle. The CDR3 is made up of 13 amino acids. This chain's CDR3 is CASSGQGVDEAFF. Here the CDR3 DNA reads TGTGCCAGCAGCGGACAAGGGGTCGATGAAGCTTTCTTT.

Ten or more counts support this clonotype. The chain joins TRBV24-1 to TRBJ1-1, with 8 bases that match TRBD1. This CDR3 region has 15 residues. Losses at the gene ends were 4 bases for V and 1 base for J; bases not matched to a gene: 4. CDR1 is KGHDR, CDR2 SFDVKD, per germline. As DNA, the CDR3 is TGTGCCACCAGTGAAGGGACAGGAGCGAACACTGAAGCTTTCTTT. Protein: CATSEGTGANTEAFF.

This clonotype was detected ten times or more. In DNA, the CDR3 is TGTGCCATCGGGGACAGGGATTCAACTAATGAAAAACTGTTTTTT. This translates into CAIGDRDSTNEKLFF. The chain joins TRBV10-3 to TRBJ1-4; 9 bases align to TRBD1. V lost 8 bases and J lost 0; bases outside the gene matches: 4. Germline V gives CDR1 ENHRY, CDR2 SYGVKD. This CDR3 spans 15 amino acids.

This clonotype was seen at least ten times. This chain connects TRBV6-2 or TRBV6-3 to TRBJ1-1; D may be TRBD1 (6 bases). Germline loops: CDR1 MNHEY, CDR2 SVGEGT. The V and J ends lost 6 bases and 4 bases respectively, with 12 bases between them. The CDR3 consists of 13 residues. CDR3: CASRRQAGTEAFF. The CDR3 DNA is TGTGCCAGCAGGAGACAGGCAGGCACTGAAGCTTTCTTT.

This clonotype occurred once. This rearrangement joins TRBV6-2 or TRBV6-3 to TRBJ2-7; 7 bases map to TRBD2. J gave up 0 bases and V 1 base, and 3 bases lay outside the gene matches. The CDR3 has 15 amino acids. The V gene's germline CDR1 is MNHEY and CDR2 SVGEGT. CDR3 DNA: TGTGCCAGCAGTTACTGGCGGGAGTCCTCCTACGAGCAGTACTTC. It is translated as CASSYWRESSYEQYF.

Ten or more counts support this clonotype. The rearrangement links TRBV21-1 to TRBJ1-5; the DNA was not compared with TRBD1, the D call given in the table. TRBV21-1 has pseudogene status. The CDR3 loop spans 15 amino acids. The CDR3 protein is CASSSGKYSNQPQHF. The CDR3, as DNA: TGTGCCAGCAGCTCCGGGAAGTATAGCAATCAGCCCCAGCATTTT.